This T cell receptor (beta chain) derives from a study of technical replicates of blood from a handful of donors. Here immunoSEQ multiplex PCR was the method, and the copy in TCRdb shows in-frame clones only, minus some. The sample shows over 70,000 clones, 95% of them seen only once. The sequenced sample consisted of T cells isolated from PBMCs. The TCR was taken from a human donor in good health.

For the CDR3, the DNA is TGTGCCACCAGCACAACACACACGTCCTATGGCTACACCTTC. This codes for CATSTTHTSYGYTF. The rearrangement uses TRBV15 and TRBJ1-2, with D uncertain. The CDR3 contains 14 residues. The germline gives CDR1 LNHNV, CDR2 YYDKDF (reference sequence). Trimming took off 4 bases at V and 4 bases at J, with 13 bases between the two ends.